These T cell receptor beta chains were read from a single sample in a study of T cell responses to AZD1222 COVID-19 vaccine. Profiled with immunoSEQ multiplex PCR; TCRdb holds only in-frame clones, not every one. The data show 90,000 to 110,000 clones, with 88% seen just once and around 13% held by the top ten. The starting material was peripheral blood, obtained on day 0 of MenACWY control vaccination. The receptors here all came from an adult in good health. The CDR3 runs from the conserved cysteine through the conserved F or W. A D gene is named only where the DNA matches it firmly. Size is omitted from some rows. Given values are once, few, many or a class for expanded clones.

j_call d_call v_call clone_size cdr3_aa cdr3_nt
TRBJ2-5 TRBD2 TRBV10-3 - CASGARLAGGLETQYF TGTGCCTCCGGGGCCCGACTAGCGGGAGGGCTCGAGACCCAGTACTTC
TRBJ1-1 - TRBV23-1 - CASSQSGDGANTEAFF TGCGCCAGCAGTCAATCTGGGGACGGAGCGAACACTGAAGCTTTCTTT
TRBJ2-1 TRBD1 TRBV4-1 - CASSQGRVLRDRVNEQFF TGCGCCAGCAGCCAAGGTCGGGTTTTACGGGACAGGGTAAATGAGCAGTTCTTC
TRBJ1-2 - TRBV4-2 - CASSQEGVGAMGYTF TGTGCCAGCAGCCAAGAAGGAGTGGGGGCTATGGGCTACACCTTC
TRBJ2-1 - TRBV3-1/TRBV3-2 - CASSRDPKSYNEQFF TGTGCCAGCAGCCGAGACCCTAAATCCTACAATGAGCAGTTCTTC
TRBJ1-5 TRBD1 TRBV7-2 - CASTTGTGDQPQHF TGTGCCAGTACAACCGGGACAGGGGATCAGCCCCAGCATTTT
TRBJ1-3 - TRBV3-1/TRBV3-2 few CASSRGEAGNTIYF TGTGCCAGCAGCCGAGGGGAAGCTGGAAACACCATATATTTT
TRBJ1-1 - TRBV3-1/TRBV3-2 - CASTLRGEAFF TGTGCCAGCACCCTCAGGGGCGAGGCTTTCTTT
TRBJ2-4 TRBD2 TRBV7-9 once CASSLGLAGLKNIQYF TGTGCCAGCAGCTTGGGACTAGCGGGGCTCAAAAACATTCAGTACTTC
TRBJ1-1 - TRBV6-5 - CASSSLMNTEAFF TGTGCCAGCAGTTCCCTGATGAACACTGAAGCTTTCTTT
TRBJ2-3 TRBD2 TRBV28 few CASSSAGGPSDTQYF TGTGCCAGCAGTTCTGCGGGAGGCCCGTCAGATACGCAGTATTTT
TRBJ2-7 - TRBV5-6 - CASSSRQARGPQYF TGTGCCAGCAGCTCACGCCAGGCACGGGGACCACAGTACTTC
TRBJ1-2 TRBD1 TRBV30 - CAWSILTGGYGYTF TGTGCCTGGAGTATCCTGACAGGGGGCTATGGCTACACCTTC
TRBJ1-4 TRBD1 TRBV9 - CASSVGDRGEKLFF TGTGCCAGCAGCGTAGGAGACAGGGGAGAAAAACTGTTTTTT
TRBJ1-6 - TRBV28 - CASSPVTSGNSPLHF TGTGCCAGCAGTCCGGTAACGAGTGGGAATTCACCCCTCCACTTT
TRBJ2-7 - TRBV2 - CASSESENAYEQYF TGTGCCAGCAGTGAGAGTGAAAACGCCTACGAGCAGTACTTC
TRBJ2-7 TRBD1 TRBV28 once CASRNTGGAYEQYF TGTGCCAGCAGGAACACAGGGGGCGCCTACGAGCAGTACTTC
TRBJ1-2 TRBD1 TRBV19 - CASKTGTGNFAF TGTGCCAGTAAAACCGGGACAGGAAATTTCGCCTTC
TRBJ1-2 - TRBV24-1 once CATSVGGGYGYTF TGTGCCACCAGTGTGGGGGGCGGCTATGGCTACACCTTC
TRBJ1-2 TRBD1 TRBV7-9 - CASSLGQGGGYTF TGTGCCAGCAGCTTGGGACAGGGCGGCGGCTACACCTTC
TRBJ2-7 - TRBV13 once CASSWGESSYEQYF TGTGCCAGCAGCTGGGGCGAGAGCTCCTACGAGCAGTACTTC
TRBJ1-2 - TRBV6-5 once CAIQGNVGYTF TGTGCCATTCAGGGTAATGTAGGCTACACCTTC
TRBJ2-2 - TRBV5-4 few CASSLGGSPGTGELFF TGTGCCAGCAGCTTGGGTGGGAGTCCGGGCACCGGGGAGCTGTTTTTT
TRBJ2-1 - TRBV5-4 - CASSLALGRGNEQFF TGTGCCAGCAGCTTGGCCCTCGGCAGGGGCAATGAGCAGTTCTTC
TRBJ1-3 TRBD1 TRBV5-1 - CASSLEGQGVFWNTIYF TGCGCCAGCAGCTTGGAGGGACAGGGCGTCTTCTGGAACACCATATATTTT
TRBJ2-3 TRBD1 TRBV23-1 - CASSKCRGPGDTDTQYF TGCGCCAGCAGTAAGTGTAGGGGGCCGGGTGACACAGATACGCAGTATTTT
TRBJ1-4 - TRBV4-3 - CASSQDWRWDNEKLFF TGCGCCAGCAGCCAAGATTGGCGCTGGGATAATGAAAAACTGTTTTTT
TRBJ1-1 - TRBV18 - CASSPEGEGTEAFF TGTGCCAGCTCACCGGAGGGGGAAGGGACTGAAGCTTTCTTT
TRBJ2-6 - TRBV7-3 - CASSSQGLPGANVLTF TGTGCCAGCAGCTCCCAGGGTCTTCCTGGGGCCAACGTCCTGACTTTC
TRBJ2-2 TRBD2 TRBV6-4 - CASSEATSGGTGELFF TGTGCCAGCAGTGAGGCGACTAGCGGCGGCACCGGGGAGCTGTTTTTT
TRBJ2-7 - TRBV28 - CASSFTRPSSTYEQYF TGTGCCAGCAGTTTCACGCGGCCCAGTTCTACCTACGAGCAGTACTTC